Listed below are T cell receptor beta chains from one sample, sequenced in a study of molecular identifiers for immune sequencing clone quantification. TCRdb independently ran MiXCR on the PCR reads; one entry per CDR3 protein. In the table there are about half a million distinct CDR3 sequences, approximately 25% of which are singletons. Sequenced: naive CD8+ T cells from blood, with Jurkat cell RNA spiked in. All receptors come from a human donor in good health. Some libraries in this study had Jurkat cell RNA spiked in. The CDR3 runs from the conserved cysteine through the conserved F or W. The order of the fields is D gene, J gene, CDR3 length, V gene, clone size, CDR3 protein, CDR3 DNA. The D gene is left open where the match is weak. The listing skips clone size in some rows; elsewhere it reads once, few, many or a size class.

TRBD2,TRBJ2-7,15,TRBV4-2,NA,CASIQESGIDIEQYF,TGTGCCAGCATCCAGGAAAGCGGGATCGATATCGAGCAGTACTTC
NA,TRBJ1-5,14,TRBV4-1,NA,CASSQDSYNQPQHF,TGCGCCAGCAGCCAAGACAGTTACAATCAGCCCCAGCATTTT
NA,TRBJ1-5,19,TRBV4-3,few,CASSQQVRGPEGPEQPQHF,TGCGCCAGCAGCCAGCAAGTCCGCGGGCCCGAGGGGCCGGAGCAGCCCCAGCATTTT
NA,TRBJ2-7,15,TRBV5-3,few,CASTPGPYSSYEQYF,TGTGCCAGCACCCCGGGGCCCTACAGCTCCTACGAGCAGTACTTC
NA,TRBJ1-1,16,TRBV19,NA,CASSMDSDGPNTEAFF,TGTGCCAGTAGTATGGACTCAGACGGACCGAACACTGAAGCTTTCTTT
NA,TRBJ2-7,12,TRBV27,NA,CASSLLAGEQYF,TGTGCCAGCAGTTTACTAGCCGGGGAGCAGTACTTC
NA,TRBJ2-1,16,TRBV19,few,CASSIGFGSSYNEQFF,TGTGCCAGTAGTATAGGTTTCGGGAGCTCCTACAATGAGCAGTTCTTC
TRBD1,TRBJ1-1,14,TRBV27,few,CASRQGALNTEAFF,TGTGCCAGCAGACAGGGGGCCCTGAACACTGAAGCTTTCTTT
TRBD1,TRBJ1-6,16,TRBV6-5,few,CASRRDSLSYNSPLHF,TGTGCCAGCAGGCGGGACAGTCTCTCCTATAATTCACCCCTCCACTTT
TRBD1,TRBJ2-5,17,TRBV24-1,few,CATGALNQGARRETQYF,TGTGCCACCGGAGCGCTGAACCAGGGGGCGCGGAGGGAGACCCAGTACTTC
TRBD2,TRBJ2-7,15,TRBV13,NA,CASSMGLAGTLEQYF,TGTGCCAGCAGCATGGGACTAGCGGGGACCCTCGAGCAGTACTTC
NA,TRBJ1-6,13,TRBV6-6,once,CASRAAYNSPLHF,TGTGCCAGCCGGGCAGCCTATAATTCACCCCTCCACTTT
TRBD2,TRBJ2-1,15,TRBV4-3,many,CASSQTSGGYNEQFF,TGCGCCAGCAGCCAGACTAGCGGGGGATACAATGAGCAGTTCTTC
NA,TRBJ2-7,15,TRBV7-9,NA,CASSPYKDGPHEQYF,TGTGCCAGCAGCCCCTATAAGGACGGCCCCCACGAGCAGTACTTC
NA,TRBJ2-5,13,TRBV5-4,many,CASSIPREETQYF,TGTGCCAGCAGCATCCCGCGGGAAGAGACCCAGTACTTC
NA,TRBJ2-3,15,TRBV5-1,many,CASSTSAASTDTQYF,TGCGCCAGCAGCACCTCAGCGGCGAGCACAGATACGCAGTATTTT
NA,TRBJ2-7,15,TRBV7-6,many,CASSFTNQGPYEQYF,TGTGCCAGCAGCTTTACCAACCAGGGGCCCTACGAGCAGTACTTC
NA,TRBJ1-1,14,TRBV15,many,CATSRETGTAEAFF,TGTGCCACCAGCAGAGAAACCGGGACCGCCGAAGCTTTCTTT
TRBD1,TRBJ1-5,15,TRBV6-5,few,CASSTGTAINQPQHF,TGTGCCAGCAGCACCGGGACAGCCATCAATCAGCCCCAGCATTTT
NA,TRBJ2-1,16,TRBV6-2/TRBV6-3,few,CASSFTGTPPDNEQFF,TGTGCCAGCAGCTTTACCGGGACCCCACCCGACAATGAGCAGTTCTTC
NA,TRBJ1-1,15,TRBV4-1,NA,CASSPLTGMNTEAFF,TGCGCCAGCAGCCCCCTAACAGGGATGAACACTGAAGCTTTCTTT
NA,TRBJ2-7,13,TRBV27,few,CASSQSGGSEQYF,TGTGCCAGCAGTCAATCCGGGGGTTCCGAGCAGTACTTC
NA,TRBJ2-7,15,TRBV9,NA,CASSVAGTRRDEQYF,TGTGCCAGCAGCGTAGCGGGGACCAGGCGCGACGAGCAGTACTTC
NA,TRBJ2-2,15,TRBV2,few,CASSERGNRGGELFF,TGTGCCAGCAGTGAACGGGGGAATCGGGGCGGGGAGCTGTTTTTT
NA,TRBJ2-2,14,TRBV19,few,CASSIGAGTGELFF,TGTGCCAGTAGTATAGGGGCGGGCACCGGGGAGCTGTTTTTT
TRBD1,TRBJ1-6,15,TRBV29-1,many,CSGGSGGQKNSPLHF,TGCAGCGGTGGGTCTGGGGGACAGAAGAATTCACCCCTCCACTTT
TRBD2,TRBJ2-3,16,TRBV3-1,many,CASSANPGLETDTQYF,TGTGCCAGCAGCGCAAATCCGGGACTAGAGACAGATACGCAGTATTTT
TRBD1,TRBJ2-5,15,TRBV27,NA,CASSLLNRGRETQYF,TGTGCCAGCAGTTTGCTCAACAGGGGGCGGGAGACCCAGTACTTC
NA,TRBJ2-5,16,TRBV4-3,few,CASSQDLVGGGETQYF,TGCGCCAGCAGCCAAGATTTGGTGGGGGGTGGAGAGACCCAGTACTTC
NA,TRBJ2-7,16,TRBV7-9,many,CASSLVTGTNYYEQYF,TGTGCCAGCAGCTTAGTTACCGGGACGAACTACTACGAGCAGTACTTC